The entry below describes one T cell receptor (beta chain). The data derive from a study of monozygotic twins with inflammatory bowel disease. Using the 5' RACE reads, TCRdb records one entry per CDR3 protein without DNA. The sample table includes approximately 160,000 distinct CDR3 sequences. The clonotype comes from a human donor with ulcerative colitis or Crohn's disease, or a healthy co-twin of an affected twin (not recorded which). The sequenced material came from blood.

The CDR3 spells CASSLGGHGISSPLHF. The chain uses TRBV5-1 and TRBJ1-6; as DNA is missing, the TRBD1 call by TCRdb cannot be tested. Germline V gene sequence: CDR1 SGHRS, CDR2 YFSETQ. The CDR3 extends over 16 amino acids.